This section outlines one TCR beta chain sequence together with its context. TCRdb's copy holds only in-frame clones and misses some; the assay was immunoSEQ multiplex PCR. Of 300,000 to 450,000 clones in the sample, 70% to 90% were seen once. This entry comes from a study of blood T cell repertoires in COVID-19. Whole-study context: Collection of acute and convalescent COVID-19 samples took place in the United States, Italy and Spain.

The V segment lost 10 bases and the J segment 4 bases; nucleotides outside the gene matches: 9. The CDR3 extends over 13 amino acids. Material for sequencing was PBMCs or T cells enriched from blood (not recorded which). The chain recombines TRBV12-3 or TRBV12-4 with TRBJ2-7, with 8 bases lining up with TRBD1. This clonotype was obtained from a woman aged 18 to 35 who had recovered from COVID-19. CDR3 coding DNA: TGTGCCACCCAATCAGGGGGCAAGTACGAGCAGTACTTC. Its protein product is CATQSGGKYEQYF.